This TCR beta chain comes out of a study of blood T cell repertoires in COVID-19. Study-wide context: PBMCs, B-cell-depleted T cells, or T cells were the source of the cDNA or gDNA that made up the material.

Clones were sequenced by immunoSEQ multiplex PCR, and TCRdb holds only the in-frame ones, with some missing. The sample carries 120,000 to 150,000 clones, approximately 89% recorded once. The sequenced material came from peripheral blood. The TCR was taken from a human donor in a cohort sampled during active COVID-19.

CDR3 region: CASSPTGVGYGYTF. The DNA for the CDR3 is TGTGCCAGCAGTCCAACAGGGGTAGGTTATGGCTACACCTTC. The chain combines TRBV2 with TRBJ1-2, with 7 bases identical to TRBD1. V shed 5 bases, J shed 5 bases, and the junction held 8 bases outside the gene matches. Germline lookup yields CDR1 SNHLY and CDR2 FYNNEI. The CDR3 loop spans 14 amino acids.